Following are 5 T cell receptor beta chains from one sample sequenced in a study of blood T cells in healthy people across ages. The use of a sample-barcoded 5' primer and a J-beta primer mix characterized a second PCR of about 6 to 12 cycles. TCRdb called the 5' RACE reads again in MiXCR, with one record for every CDR3 protein. The data hold approximately 1.5 million distinct CDR3 sequences, with roughly 32% observed a single time. Sequences were obtained from blood. These receptors all stem from a woman aged 25 to 39 in good health.

As concerns this clonotype: A much larger clone differs by one base, so this may be a read error. This chain uses TRBV29-1 with TRBJ2-3; tentatively, D is TRBD2 (7 bases). From germline, CDR1 is SQVTM and CDR2 ANQGSEA. CDR3 length equals 16 residues. The V end was cut by 4 bases, the J end by 5 bases, with 22 bases between. The CDR3 region has the DNA TGCAGCGTTGGTGATAGGGGGGGCGCAGGTGTAGATACGCAGTATTTT. This encodes CSVGDRGGAGVDTQYF.

This clonotype was recorded only once. This chain uses TRBV28 with TRBJ2-1; TRBD2 aligns across 7 bases. The length of the CDR3 is 14 residues. Trimming cost V 6 bases and J 9 bases; bases outside gene matches: 11. Germline V lookup: CDR1 MDHEN, CDR2 SYDVKM. The CDR3 here is CASRGVGGYVEQFF. CDR3 coding DNA: TGTGCCAGCAGGGGAGTGGGAGGGTATGTTGAGCAGTTCTTC.

The chain uses TRBV6-2 or TRBV6-3 and TRBJ2-4; a possible D gene is TRBD2 (6 bases). V lost 2 bases, J lost 7 bases, and 9 bases lay in between. The CDR3 extends over 13 amino acids. Germline V lookup: CDR1 MNHEY, CDR2 SVGEGT. The CDR3 loop is CASSYAGTNIQYF. Written as DNA, the CDR3 is TGTGCCAGCAGTTACGCGGGGACGAACATTCAGTACTTC.

This clonotype was found a few times. The chain links TRBV2 to TRBJ2-5; D is uncertain. CDR1 SNHLY and CDR2 FYNNEI come from the germline V gene. V gave up 8 bases and J gave up 1 base, with 14 bases separating them. There are 14 residues in the CDR3. CDR3 amino acids: CASLLAHGQETQYF. Written as DNA, the CDR3 is TGTGCCAGCCTATTAGCCCACGGCCAAGAGACCCAGTACTTC.

Only a few counts were recorded for this clonotype. This rearrangement joins TRBV6-2 or TRBV6-3 to TRBJ2-3, with D perhaps given as TRBD1 or TRBD2 (5 bases each). The V and J ends lost 5 bases and 4 bases respectively, with 16 bases between them. Germline V CDR1 and CDR2: MNHEY, SVGEGT. The CDR3 contains 15 residues. The CDR3 DNA reads as TGTGCCAGCAGTCGACTGTGGGACCCTGCAGATACGCAGTATTTT. It translates to CASSRLWDPADTQYF.